A single sample gave rise to the 27 T cell receptor beta chains below, sequenced in a study of T cells in Graves' hyperthyroidism and ophthalmopathy. The source material, RNA transcripts, was used to amplify TCR beta CDR3 regions. In the first-round RT-PCR of the TCR CDR3, the HTBI primer set was used. TCRdb re-called the multiplex PCR reads through MiXCR, storing one row per CDR3 protein. The top ten hold less than 9.5% of the sample, which has a few hundred thousand distinct CDR3 sequences, around 14% seen once. Specimen: blood. Every receptor here comes from a young woman with Graves' hyperthyroidism.

This clonotype was recorded at least ten times. The chain uses TRBV2 and TRBJ2-7; D is uncertain. V was clipped by 5 bases and J by 4 bases, with 15 bases between them. This CDR3 region has 14 residues. Looked up from germline, CDR1 is SNHLY and CDR2 is FYNNEI. CDR3 nucleotide sequence: TGTGCCAGCAGTTATCAGGACGACAATTACGAGCAGTACTTC. Its protein is CASSYQDDNYEQYF.

At least ten counts were recorded for this clonotype. The chain joins TRBV10-3 to TRBJ2-7; 14 bases are shared with TRBD2. With 1 base clipped from V and 3 bases from J, the junction kept 2 bases outside the gene matches. CDR3 length: 16 residues. CDR1 is ENHRY and CDR2 is SYGVKD in the germline V gene. The CDR3: CAISEWGTSGSYEQYF. CDR3 nucleotide sequence: TGTGCCATCAGTGAGTGGGGGACTAGCGGGAGCTACGAGCAGTACTTC.

The sample holds many counts of this clonotype. This sequence joins TRBV30 and TRBJ2-1; D gene ambiguous. Germline values: CDR1 GTSNPN, CDR2 SVGIG (reference sequence). This CDR3 region has 13 residues. V lost 5 bases, J lost 0 bases, and 8 bases lay in between. This CDR3 is CAWEVSSYNEQFF. The CDR3 nucleotides read TGTGCCTGGGAGGTGAGCTCCTACAATGAGCAGTTCTTC.

This clonotype appeared many times. V is TRBV27 and J is TRBJ2-1; D possibly uses TRBD1 or TRBD2 (5 bases each). Deletions cut 6 bases from V and 5 bases from J, with 14 bases between. The CDR3 contains 14 residues. Germline V CDR1 and CDR2: MNHEY, SMNVEV (reference sequence). CDR3 protein: CASSWDAENNEQFF. The CDR3 DNA is TGTGCCAGCAGCTGGGACGCCGAAAACAATGAGCAGTTCTTC.

This clonotype was counted many times. The chain carries TRBV20-1 and TRBJ1-2; perhaps TRBD1 as D (5 bases). CDR1 is DFQATT and CDR2 is SNEGSKA in the germline V gene (reference sequence). This CDR3 is built from 13 residues. V was clipped by 1 base and J by 1 base, with 7 bases between them. CDR3 bases: TGCAGTGCTAGAGCGGGGCTTAACTATGGCTACACCTTC. Protein: CSARAGLNYGYTF.

This clonotype was counted a few times. This rearrangement joins TRBV19 to TRBJ2-2; D is ambiguous. Trimming shortened V by 8 bases and J by 8 bases, and 15 bases separated the two germline ends. The CDR3 covers 13 residues. Germline CDR1 reads LNHDA; CDR2 reads SQIVND (reference sequence). The DNA for the CDR3 is TGTGCCAGTCACACATCCCCTGGGGGGGAGCTGTTTTTT. It is translated as CASHTSPGGELFF.

The table lists this clonotype with a few counts. V and J are TRBV6-1 and TRBJ1-4; D call uncertain. This CDR3 is 15 amino acids long. Trimming shortened V by 4 bases and J by 5 bases, and 14 bases separated the two germline ends. The germline V gene has CDR1 MNHNS and CDR2 SASEGT. Here the CDR3 DNA reads TGTGCCAGCAGTGGATTCAGAACAGCAAATGAAAAACTGTTTTTT. Its translation is CASSGFRTANEKLFF.

This clonotype was counted a few times. The V and J genes are TRBV20-1 and TRBJ2-7; D is perhaps TRBD1 (5 bases). Trimming took off 2 bases at V and 0 bases at J, with 8 bases between the two ends. This CDR3 spans 13 amino acids. The germline V gene has CDR1 DFQATT and CDR2 SNEGSKA (reference sequence). The DNA of the CDR3 is TGCAGTGCTAGACCCAGGGTCTCCTACGAGCAGTACTTC. Protein sequence: CSARPRVSYEQYF.

The J gene is TRBJ1-4, the V gene TRBV12-3 or TRBV12-4, with D hard to call. This CDR3 comprises 16 residues. V lost 3 bases to trimming and J lost 0 bases, with 11 bases between them. CDR3 residues: CASSFHRAATNEKLFF. As DNA, the CDR3 is TGTGCCAGCAGTTTTCATCGCGCAGCAACTAATGAAAAACTGTTTTTT.

This clonotype was picked up many times. This chain connects TRBV30 to TRBJ2-1; tentative D call: TRBD2 (5 bases). CDR1 and CDR2 from the germline V gene are GTSNPN and SVGIG (reference sequence). The CDR3 has 12 amino acids. CDR3 coding DNA: TGTGCGTGGGGAGTTTCCTACAATGAGCAGTTCTTC. This gives the protein CAWGVSYNEQFF.

This clonotype has ten or more counts. The chain combines TRBV27 with TRBJ1-1; D not resolved. In germline, CDR1 is MNHEY, CDR2 SMNVEV (reference sequence). V was clipped by 1 base and J by 1 base, with 13 bases between them. The CDR3 consists of 16 residues. The CDR3 sequence is CASSLFNGLGNTEAFF. CDR3 bases: TGTGCCAGCAGTTTATTTAACGGGCTAGGGAACACTGAAGCTTTCTTT.

This clonotype was detected many times. The CDR3 region has the DNA TGTGCCAGCAGTTTATTAAGGACTAGCGACTACAATGAGCAGTTCTTC. It is translated as CASSLLRTSDYNEQFF. This sequence joins TRBV27 and TRBJ2-1; TRBD2 agrees at 9 bases. Germline CDR1 is MNHEY and CDR2 is SMNVEV (reference sequence). This CDR3 spans 16 amino acids. The V and J ends lost 1 base and 3 bases, in that order; junction bases with no gene match: 4.

This clonotype was observed at least ten times. This rearrangement joins TRBV6-1 to TRBJ2-7; either TRBD1 or TRBD2 may supply D (5 bases each). With 3 bases removed from V and 4 bases from J, the gap between germline ends came to 10 bases. Per germline, CDR1 MNHNS and CDR2 SASEGT. The CDR3 has 13 amino acids. The CDR3 loop is CASSDVGEYEQYF. CDR3 in DNA: TGTGCCAGCAGTGACGTGGGGGAATACGAGCAGTACTTC.

This clonotype was picked up a small number of times. The chain is built from TRBV5-4 and TRBJ2-2; TRBD2 agrees at 10 bases. The V segment lost 2 bases and the J segment 9 bases; nucleotides outside the gene matches: 13. This CDR3 contains 17 residues. Germline loops: CDR1 SGHNT, CDR2 YYREEE (reference sequence). For the CDR3, the DNA is TGTGCCAGCAGCTTAACCGGGACTAGCGTGGGGGGACGGGAGCTGTTTTTT. The encoded protein is CASSLTGTSVGGRELFF.

This clonotype showed up many times. This chain joins TRBV20-1 and TRBJ2-2; D may match TRBD1 or TRBD2 (6 bases each). The CDR3 is 13 amino acids. CDR1 is DFQATT, CDR2 SNEGSKA, per germline (reference sequence). V gave up 1 base and J gave up 6 bases, with 9 bases separating them. Written as DNA, the CDR3 is TGCAGTGCTAGAGCGGAGGGGGCCGGGGAGCTGTTTTTT. The encoded protein is CSARAEGAGELFF.

About this clonotype: This may be a read error, as it is one base from a much larger clone. The chain uses TRBV10-3 and TRBJ2-7; tentatively, D is TRBD1 or TRBD2 (5 bases each). The CDR3 extends over 17 amino acids. Germline V gene sequence: CDR1 ENHRY, CDR2 SYGVKD. The germline V and J ends were trimmed by 0 bases and 4 bases, with 19 bases remaining between them. CDR3 nucleotide sequence: TGTGCCATCAGTGAGTCAACCCCCGGGACCGTTTCTTACGAGCAGTACTTC. This encodes CAISESTPGTVSYEQYF.

This clonotype has at least ten counts. V gene TRBV5-1 combines with J gene TRBJ1-1; D uncertain. The germline V gene has CDR1 SGHRS and CDR2 YFSETQ. Trimming cost V 5 bases and J 0 bases, with 8 bases left between them. This CDR3 spans 13 amino acids. The CDR3 sequence is CASRLAVNTEAFF. The CDR3 DNA sequence: TGCGCCAGCAGACTGGCCGTGAACACTGAAGCTTTCTTT.

The CDR3 reads CASSLSRDRGVTFF. CDR3 nucleotides: TGTGCCAGCAGCTTATCTCGGGACAGGGGGGTAACTTTCTTT. This rearrangement joins TRBV12-3 or TRBV12-4 to TRBJ1-1, with 11 bases lining up with TRBD1. CDR3 length equals 14 residues. The V segment lost 6 bases and the J segment 12 bases; nucleotides outside the gene matches: 12.

This clonotype was seen more than once but under ten times. The chain joins TRBV20-1 to TRBJ1-2; D is unresolved. The germline CDR1 and CDR2 sequences are DFQATT and SNEGSKA (reference sequence). The CDR3 spans 13 residues. Trimming pared 1 base from V and 4 bases from J, leaving 10 bases between. CDR3 DNA: TGCAGTGCTAGAGGCGCGGGCCGCTATGGCTACACCTTC. Protein product: CSARGAGRYGYTF.

This clonotype appeared many times. The chain couples TRBV2 to TRBJ2-2; D is perhaps TRBD2 (5 bases). The V end was cut by 0 bases, the J end by 4 bases, with 9 bases between. The CDR3 length is 15 residues. Per germline, CDR1 SNHLY and CDR2 FYNNEI. The CDR3 DNA reads TGTGCCAGCAGTGAAGCCGCTGCGGGCACCGGGGAGCTGTTTTTT. Translated: CASSEAAAGTGELFF.

This clonotype was detected only a few times. The chain recombines TRBV4-1 with TRBJ2-2; 9 bases align to TRBD1. The J segment lost 3 bases and the V segment lost 3 bases, leaving 5 bases of the junction unmatched. Germline CDR1 reads MGHRA; CDR2 reads YSYEKL. This CDR3 spans 16 amino acids. The CDR3 reads CASSHLGQGDTGELFF. CDR3 sequence (DNA): TGCGCCAGCAGCCACTTGGGACAGGGAGACACCGGGGAGCTGTTTTTT.

V and J are TRBV9 and TRBJ2-1, with 7 bases fitting TRBD2. Germline trimming cut 10 bases from V and 2 bases from J; bases unmatched to any gene: 6. Germline-derived CDR1 and CDR2 are SGDLS and YYNGEE. This CDR3 has 13 residues. The chain's CDR3 is CASGTNTYNEQFF. The CDR3 DNA is TGTGCCTCCGGGACTAACACCTACAATGAGCAGTTCTTC.

A few counts support this clonotype. The chain uses TRBV10-3 and TRBJ2-3; 8 bases map to TRBD2. Germline V gene lookup returns CDR1 ENHRY and CDR2 SYGVKD. With V trimmed by 2 bases and J by 3 bases, 7 bases remained unmatched. This CDR3 comprises 16 residues. The CDR3 sequence: CAISERAGVATDTQYF. In DNA form, the CDR3 reads TGTGCCATCAGTGAGCGAGCGGGAGTGGCGACAGATACGCAGTATTTT.

This clonotype occurred many times. The J gene is TRBJ2-2, the V gene TRBV30; D unresolved. Germline-derived CDR1 and CDR2 are GTSNPN and SVGIG (reference sequence). This CDR3 has 16 amino acids. Trimming took off 2 bases at V and 1 base at J, with 14 bases between the two ends. The CDR3 reads CAWSPARKLNTGELFF. The CDR3 coding sequence is TGTGCCTGGAGTCCTGCTAGAAAACTGAACACCGGGGAGCTGTTTTTT.

This clonotype was seen a handful of times. The rearrangement links TRBV20-1 to TRBJ1-1; D not certain. The CDR3 is 12 residues long. The ends were cut back, 7 bases at V and 8 bases at J, with 17 bases in the middle. Germline V CDR1 and CDR2: DFQATT, SNEGSKA (reference sequence). The CDR3 loop reads CSVRRETLEAFF. CDR3 nucleotide sequence: TGCAGTGTGCGTAGGGAGACGCTGGAAGCTTTCTTT.

J is TRBJ1-1 and V is TRBV2, with D possibly being TRBD1 (5 bases). The germline CDR1 and CDR2 sequences are SNHLY and FYNNEI. V lost 6 bases and J 4 bases, leaving 15 bases between the germline ends. The CDR3 sequence is 14 residues long. In DNA form, the CDR3 reads TGTGCCAGCAGGGGCAGGGTATCTGGCACTGAAGCTTTCTTT. It yields the protein CASRGRVSGTEAFF. The full variable domain, completed using reference TRBV2 and TRBJ1-1, is EPEVTQTPSHQVTQMGQEVILRCVPISNHLYFYWYRQILGQKVEFLVSFYNNEISEKSEIFDDQFSVERPDGSNFTLKIRSTKLEDSAMYFCASRGRVSGTEAFFGQGTRLTVV.

In its sample, this clonotype was seen a few times. The chain links TRBV30 to TRBJ2-7; D is unresolved. The CDR3 totals 14 residues. V was clipped by 5 bases and J by 2 bases, with 16 bases between them. From germline, CDR1 is GTSNPN and CDR2 SVGIG (reference sequence). CDR3 amino acids: CAWAHIEVPYEQYF. CDR3 in DNA: TGTGCCTGGGCTCATATCGAGGTCCCCTACGAGCAGTACTTC.